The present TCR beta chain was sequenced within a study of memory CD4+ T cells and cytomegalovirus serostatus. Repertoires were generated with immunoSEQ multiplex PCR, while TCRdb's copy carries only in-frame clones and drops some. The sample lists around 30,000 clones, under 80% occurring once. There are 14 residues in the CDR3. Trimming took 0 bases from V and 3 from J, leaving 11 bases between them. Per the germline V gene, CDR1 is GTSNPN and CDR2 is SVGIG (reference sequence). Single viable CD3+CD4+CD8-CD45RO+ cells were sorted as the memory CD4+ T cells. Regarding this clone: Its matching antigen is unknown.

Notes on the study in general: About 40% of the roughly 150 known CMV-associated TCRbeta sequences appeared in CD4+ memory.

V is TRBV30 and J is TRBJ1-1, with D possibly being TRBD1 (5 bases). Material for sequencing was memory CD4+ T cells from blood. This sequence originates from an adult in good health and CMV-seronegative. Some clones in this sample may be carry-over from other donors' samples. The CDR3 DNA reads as TGTGCCTGGAGTGTACGTAGGGGATACACTGAAGCTTTCTTT. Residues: CAWSVRRGYTEAFF.